This T cell receptor (beta chain) was captured by sequencing in a study of PD-1 blockade in classical Hodgkin lymphoma. Study context: A 3 mg/kg intravenous dose of nivolumab was received by patients every 2 weeks.

Each patient experienced a relapse that followed autologous stem cell transplantation, and brentuximab vedotin exposure varied. Method: immunoSEQ multiplex PCR; TCRdb's copy keeps in-frame clones and lacks some. The table lists under 110,000 clones, 85% to 90% of them singletons. CDR1 is SQVTM, CDR2 ANQGSEA, per germline. CDR3 size: 15 residues. With V trimmed by 4 bases and J by 2 bases, 10 bases remained unmatched. Points from the study as a whole: Reports described newly diagnosed patients as having lower baseline TCR diversity than healthy donors.

As concerns this clone: Its specificity is not known.

The specimen comprised peripheral blood mononuclear cells (PBMCs), sampled before the second cycle of nivolumab. The sequence was collected from a human donor with classical Hodgkin lymphoma. This chain uses TRBV29-1 with TRBJ2-7; 8 bases are shared with TRBD2. The CDR3 is CSVAGGRERPYEQYF. CDR3 sequence (DNA): TGCAGCGTTGCGGGGGGGAGGGAGCGACCCTACGAGCAGTACTTC.